The 2 T cell receptor beta chains listed next were all sequenced from one sample in a study of blood T cell repertoires in COVID-19. Sequencing used immunoSEQ multiplex PCR; TCRdb keeps in-frame clones, though not all of them. The sample has some 85,000 clones; 75% to 80% are singletons. The specimen was peripheral blood. Receptor source: a man aged 70-80 years with COVID-19, enrolled during active disease.

The gene calls are TRBV9 and TRBJ2-2; perhaps TRBD1 as D (6 bases). Trimming took off 3 bases at V and 4 bases at J, with 19 bases between the two ends. Germline V gene sequence: CDR1 SGDLS, CDR2 YYNGEE. This CDR3 is built from 17 residues. The CDR3 spells CASSAGPTGQSTGELFF. DNA of the CDR3: TGTGCCAGCAGCGCGGGGCCGACAGGCCAGAGCACCGGGGAGCTGTTTTTT.

The chain uses TRBV5-4 and TRBJ2-3; 7 nucleotides align to TRBD2. Germline lookup yields CDR1 SGHNT and CDR2 YYREEE (reference sequence). V shed 0 bases and J 1 base; nucleotides not matched to a gene: 2. The CDR3 totals 15 residues. CDR3 sequence (DNA): TGTGCCAGCAGCTTGGGCCGGGAGGGCACAGATACGCAGTATTTT. Translating gives CASSLGREGTDTQYF. Filled out from reference TRBV5-4 and TRBJ2-3, the complete variable domain reads ETGVTQSPTHLIKTRGQQVTLRCSSQSGHNTVSWYQQALGQGPQFIFQYYREEENGRGNFPPRFSGLQFPNYSSELNVNALELDDSALYLCASSLGREGTDTQYFGPGTRLTVL.